A selection of T cell receptor beta chains follows, all from one sample in a study of T-cell reconstitution after alpha-beta-depleted transplantation in children. TCRdb re-called the PCR reads with MiXCR, one entry per CDR3 protein. The sample includes 250,000 to 400,000 distinct CDR3 sequences, approximately 23% of them seen just once. Sample: PBMCs, mostly from graft donor cells, taken 180 days after TCRalphabeta/CD19-depleted stem cell transplant. These receptors were collected from a male patient younger than 18 who had a stem cell transplant for acute lymphoblastic leukemia, so the T cells may come from the graft donor. Both conserved end residues are trimmed from each CDR3. Each record gives: J gene, D gene, V gene, CDR3 protein. A D gene is named only where the DNA matches it firmly.

J gene: TRBJ2-7; D gene: .; V gene: TRBV19; CDR3 protein: ASRQGGVYEQY
J gene: TRBJ1-2; D gene: TRBD1; V gene: TRBV6-5; CDR3 protein: ASTTGVDGYT
J gene: TRBJ2-3; D gene: .; V gene: TRBV27; CDR3 protein: ASSFKQPSTDTQY
J gene: TRBJ1-6; D gene: .; V gene: TRBV6-5; CDR3 protein: ASSFGLSYNSPLH
J gene: TRBJ1-1; D gene: .; V gene: TRBV28; CDR3 protein: ASSYPETTEAF
J gene: TRBJ2-1; D gene: .; V gene: TRBV5-1; CDR3 protein: ASSLTNSKYNEQF
J gene: TRBJ2-1; D gene: .; V gene: TRBV7-9; CDR3 protein: ASSLTGFLLEQF
J gene: TRBJ1-5; D gene: .; V gene: TRBV4-1; CDR3 protein: ASSQLPRGVSNQPQH
J gene: TRBJ1-3; D gene: .; V gene: TRBV18; CDR3 protein: ASSSNAALLDTIY
J gene: TRBJ2-5; D gene: .; V gene: TRBV10-3; CDR3 protein: AISDRMYQETQY
J gene: TRBJ2-1; D gene: TRBD2; V gene: TRBV7-3; CDR3 protein: ASTPGIAGESEQF
J gene: TRBJ1-1; D gene: .; V gene: TRBV7-9; CDR3 protein: ASSLPQAF
J gene: TRBJ1-1; D gene: .; V gene: TRBV18; CDR3 protein: ASSPPYMNTEAF
J gene: TRBJ2-1; D gene: TRBD2; V gene: TRBV20-1; CDR3 protein: GGSPSGFYNEQF
J gene: TRBJ2-5; D gene: .; V gene: TRBV12-3/TRBV12-4; CDR3 protein: ASSLSFYQETQY
J gene: TRBJ1-1; D gene: .; V gene: TRBV27; CDR3 protein: ASSLYRLNTEAF
J gene: TRBJ2-7; D gene: TRBD1; V gene: TRBV7-9; CDR3 protein: ASSWDRGGEQY
J gene: TRBJ1-3; D gene: .; V gene: TRBV15; CDR3 protein: ATSSHSFTGTVVSGNTIY
J gene: TRBJ2-7; D gene: .; V gene: TRBV5-6; CDR3 protein: ASSLAPIYSYEQY
J gene: TRBJ1-2; D gene: .; V gene: TRBV19; CDR3 protein: ASSGVIASGYT
J gene: TRBJ2-7; D gene: TRBD2; V gene: TRBV20-1; CDR3 protein: SARDSGLGAYEQY
J gene: TRBJ1-2; D gene: TRBD1; V gene: TRBV7-8; CDR3 protein: ASSFADRDLGYT
J gene: TRBJ1-1; D gene: TRBD1; V gene: TRBV5-1; CDR3 protein: ASSPRTGANTEAF
J gene: TRBJ2-7; D gene: TRBD2; V gene: TRBV13; CDR3 protein: ASSLVQGLASYEQY
J gene: TRBJ1-5; D gene: .; V gene: TRBV5-1; CDR3 protein: ASSLDSNQPQH
J gene: TRBJ1-5; D gene: .; V gene: TRBV5-1; CDR3 protein: ASSLGGIRNQPQH
J gene: TRBJ2-7; D gene: TRBD1; V gene: TRBV28; CDR3 protein: ASRVTGVSYEQY
J gene: TRBJ2-3; D gene: .; V gene: TRBV27; CDR3 protein: TRRADTQY
J gene: TRBJ2-7; D gene: .; V gene: TRBV5-1; CDR3 protein: ASSLGAGVGYEQY
J gene: TRBJ1-2; D gene: TRBD1; V gene: TRBV6-1; CDR3 protein: ASRPGGSYGYT
J gene: TRBJ2-1; D gene: TRBD1; V gene: TRBV5-1; CDR3 protein: ASSFWDRGNEQF
J gene: TRBJ2-3; D gene: .; V gene: TRBV7-3; CDR3 protein: ASSLTYTDTQY
J gene: TRBJ1-1; D gene: .; V gene: TRBV7-7; CDR3 protein: ASSPTQGSTEAF
J gene: TRBJ1-2; D gene: .; V gene: TRBV20-1; CDR3 protein: SATPGTRKGFYGYT
J gene: TRBJ2-1; D gene: .; V gene: TRBV6-1; CDR3 protein: ATRKGEGPYEQF